These 15 T cell receptor beta chains were all obtained from the same sample, sequenced in a study of TIL therapy for anti-PD-1-resistant metastatic lung cancer. Time point here: pre-treatment sample, taken before nivolumab and TIL therapy. The immunoSEQ assay was v3. Measured with immunoSEQ multiplex PCR; TCRdb has only the in-frame clones, and not every one. The repertoire holds 9,500 to 15,000 clones, with 60% to 80% as singletons. The sample was blood, taken at baseline. Receptor source: a person aged 25 to 85 with non-small cell lung cancer.

The genes are TRBV29-1 and TRBJ1-5, with a weak D call TRBD1 (6 bases). CDR3 length: 14 amino acids. Deletions cut 6 bases from V and 5 bases from J, with 17 bases between. CDR1 is SQVTM, CDR2 ANQGSEA, per germline. The CDR3, as DNA: TGCAGCGTCCTCGAAACAGGGAGCCATCAGCCCCAGCATTTT. This sequence encodes CSVLETGSHQPQHF.

This clone showed up just a few times. The CDR3 spells CASRTQGSDYGYTF. The CDR3 DNA sequence: TGCGCCAGCAGAACCCAGGGGAGCGACTATGGCTACACCTTC. The chain employs TRBV5-1 and TRBJ1-2, with D possibly TRBD1 on 6 matching bases. Deletions cut 5 bases from V and 3 bases from J, with 14 bases between. Germline values: CDR1 SGHRS, CDR2 YFSETQ. The CDR3 contains 14 residues.

A few counts support this clone. This chain uses TRBV19 with TRBJ1-4, with D uncertain. V was trimmed by 6 bases and J by 8 bases, leaving 7 bases between them. This CDR3 has 11 amino acids. Germline V CDR1 and CDR2: LNHDA, SQIVND (reference sequence). The CDR3 bases are TGTGCCAGTAGGCAGTGGGAAAAACTGTTTTTT. Its translation: CASRQWEKLFF.

The rearrangement joins TRBV5-1 to TRBJ2-1, with D maybe TRBD1 (5 bases). The CDR3 loop spans 16 amino acids. V was cut by 4 bases and J by 2 bases, with 16 bases left in between. The germline gives CDR1 SGHRS, CDR2 YFSETQ. The CDR3 coding sequence is TGCGCCAGCAGCCCCCCTGGAGCAGGGCCCTACAATGAGCAGTTCTTC. Translation gives CASSPPGAGPYNEQFF.

V is TRBV7-2 and J is TRBJ2-7, with a weak D call TRBD2 (6 bases). Per germline, CDR1 SGHTA and CDR2 FQGNSA. The ends were cut back, 2 bases at V and 2 bases at J, with 13 bases in the middle. The length of the CDR3 is 15 residues. CDR3 sequence (DNA): TGTGCCAGCAGCTTATCCGGTAGCGGTACCTACGAGCAGTACTTC. It translates to CASSLSGSGTYEQYF.

The chain employs TRBV7-2 and TRBJ1-1, with TRBD1 matching over 11 bases. The CDR3 sequence is 16 residues long. Per the germline V gene, CDR1 is SGHTA and CDR2 is FQGNSA. The V and J ends lost 5 bases and 5 bases, in that order; junction bases with no gene match: 10. The DNA for the CDR3 is TGTGCCAGCAGCCTCAGGACAGGGGGCTTGAGGACTGAAGCTTTCTTT. Translating gives CASSLRTGGLRTEAFF.

Worth noting for this clone: Different DNA sequences within this sample yield the same CDR3. The rearrangement joins TRBV14 to TRBJ1-1; D gene ambiguous. Germline CDR1 SGHDN, CDR2 FVKESK. The CDR3 has 12 residues. The V and J ends lost 3 bases and 4 bases respectively, with 6 bases between them. The CDR3 spells CASSQQVTEAFF. The CDR3 DNA follows: TGTGCCAGCAGCCAGCAGGTCACTGAAGCTTTCTTT.

This chain joins TRBV19 and TRBJ2-5, with a tentative D call TRBD2 (5 bases). The CDR3 sequence is 14 residues long. In germline, CDR1 is LNHDA, CDR2 SQIVND (reference sequence). Trimming pared 5 bases from V and 5 bases from J, leaving 15 bases between. The CDR3 protein is CASSEGMVTETQYF. DNA for the CDR3: TGTGCCAGTAGTGAGGGAATGGTTACGGAGACCCAGTACTTC.

In the case of this clone: At one boundary the junction diverges from the germline segment, which might be a read error. The CDR3 spells CASSLVVGPLGNF. The CDR3 DNA is TGTGCCAGCAGCTTAGTGGTGGGCCCCCTGGGGAACTTC. The chain carries TRBV7-8 and TRBJ2-5; D remains unclear. The CDR3 length is 13 residues. CDR1 SGHVS and CDR2 FQNEAQ come from the germline V gene.

This chain connects TRBV10-3 to TRBJ2-5, with 9 positions matching TRBD2. The J call may be incorrect, as the DNA end agrees better with TRBJ2-7. The CDR3 is 16 amino acids. The V gene's germline CDR1 is ENHRY and CDR2 SYGVKD. The DNA of the CDR3 is TGTGCCATCAGTGAGATAGCGGGAGTAGGCTCCTACGAGCAGTACTTC. Translated: CAISEIAGVGSYEQYF.

The chain has TRBV14 and TRBJ2-1; D not certain. The CDR3 runs 13 residues. V dropped 2 bases and J dropped 7 bases, with 9 bases sitting between them. Per the germline V gene, CDR1 is SGHDN and CDR2 is FVKESK. As DNA, the CDR3 is TGTGCCAGCAGCCAACGACACCCTAATGAGCAGTTCTTC. Encoded protein: CASSQRHPNEQFF.

The V call is TRBV7-8, the J call TRBJ2-7; unclear D gene. Trimming cost V 1 base and J 6 bases, with 7 bases left between them. The CDR3 runs to 12 residues. Germline V gene data show CDR1 as SGHVS and CDR2 as FQNEAQ. The DNA for the CDR3 is TGTGCCAGCAGCTTAGGTAGGACCGAGCAGTACTTC. Protein sequence: CASSLGRTEQYF. Together with reference TRBV7-8 and TRBJ2-7, the CDR3 gives the full variable domain: GAGVSQSPRYKVAKRGQDVALRCDPISGHVSLFWYQQALGQGPEFLTYFQNEAQLDKSGLPSDRFFAERPEGSVSTLKIQRTQQEDSAVYLCASSLGRTEQYFGPGTRLTVT.

V and J are TRBV7-2 and TRBJ2-3; D call uncertain. Trimming cost V 2 bases and J 6 bases, with 9 bases left between them. The V gene's germline CDR1 is SGHTA and CDR2 FQGNSA. This CDR3 is 13 amino acids long. The CDR3 spells CASSLRVRDTQYF. The CDR3 bases are TGTGCCAGCAGCTTACGCGTCAGGGATACGCAGTATTTT.

The chain carries TRBV7-9 and TRBJ2-2; no definite D call. There are 14 residues in the CDR3. V lost 3 bases and J 4 bases, leaving 9 bases between the germline ends. Germline V gives CDR1 SEHNR, CDR2 FQNEAQ (reference sequence). Written as DNA, the CDR3 is TGTGCCAGCAGCTTCGGTCAAGCCACCGGGGAGCTGTTTTTT. It translates to CASSFGQATGELFF. Full variable domain (missing parts from reference TRBV7-9 and TRBJ2-2): DTGVSQNPRHKITKRGQNVTFRCDPISEHNRLYWYRQTLGQGPEFLTYFQNEAQLEKSRLLSDRFSAERPKGSFSTLEIQRTEQGDSAMYLCASSFGQATGELFFGEGSRLTVL.

DNA of the CDR3: TGTGCCAGCAGCCAAGACCCTTCTATCCAGACCCAGTACTTC. Protein: CASSQDPSIQTQYF. The V gene is TRBV4-2, the J gene TRBJ2-5; D is ambiguous. The CDR3 runs to 14 residues. V was shortened by 0 bases and J by 6 bases, with 11 bases between the two germline ends. In germline, CDR1 is LGHNA, CDR2 YNFKEQ.